This TCR beta chain was retrieved from a study of blood T cell repertoires in COVID-19. Across the whole study: There were acute and convalescent COVID-19 samples, and they came from the United States, Italy and Spain. T cells, B-cell-depleted T cells, or PBMCs provided the cDNA or gDNA that served as material.

This CDR3 contains 15 residues. Looked up from germline, CDR1 is MDHEN and CDR2 is SYDVKM. V gave up 6 bases and J gave up 0 bases, with 14 bases separating them. Study processing details: Reference gene primer amplification gave estimated nucleated cell counts. Libraries were prepared by immunoSEQ multiplex PCR; TCRdb keeps only in-frame clonotypes and omits some of them. The V and J calls and clone size come from that table; D and trimming were worked out from the DNA. The table lists roughly 240,000 clones, roughly 86% of them singletons. Material: peripheral blood. The TCR sequence derives from a woman between 55 and 75 years old who had recovered from COVID-19. The rearrangement joins TRBV28 to TRBJ1-2, with D maybe TRBD1 (6 bases). The CDR3 DNA sequence: TGTGCCAGCAGGGCACAGGGTCCAGCTAACTATGGCTACACCTTC. Translating it yields CASRAQGPANYGYTF.